Reported below is one T cell receptor beta chain. Antigen unknown. This entry comes from a study of chemoradiotherapy in HPV16-positive cancers. Study summary: Candidate HPV-specific T-cell clones and common TCR motifs came from functional assays in a couple of HPV16-positive patients.

Sequencing used immunoSEQ multiplex PCR; TCRdb keeps in-frame clones, though not all of them. The sample shows about 20,000 clones, roughly 92% of them seen only once. Study observations and caveats: Functional assays defining HPV-specific T cells used only a couple of HPV16-positive patients. Non-HPV-specific T cells did not expand in tumors during treatment, whereas candidate HPV-specific clones and E7-related motifs did. For HPV16-positive patients, expanding HPV-responsive T cells associated with longer recurrence-free survival.

The receptor was derived from a human donor with HPV-associated anogenital cancer. The sequenced sample was blood, obtained from a patient who underwent chemoradiotherapy.

This CDR3 reads CASSLELGLAYNEQFF. For the CDR3, the DNA is TGTGCCAGCAGCTTAGAACTCGGACTAGCCTACAATGAGCAGTTCTTC. This chain links TRBV7-2 with TRBJ2-1; TRBD2 agrees at 7 bases. CDR1 is SGHTA and CDR2 is FQGNSA in the germline V gene. The CDR3 consists of 16 residues. V lost 1 base and J lost 2; bases outside the gene matches: 5.